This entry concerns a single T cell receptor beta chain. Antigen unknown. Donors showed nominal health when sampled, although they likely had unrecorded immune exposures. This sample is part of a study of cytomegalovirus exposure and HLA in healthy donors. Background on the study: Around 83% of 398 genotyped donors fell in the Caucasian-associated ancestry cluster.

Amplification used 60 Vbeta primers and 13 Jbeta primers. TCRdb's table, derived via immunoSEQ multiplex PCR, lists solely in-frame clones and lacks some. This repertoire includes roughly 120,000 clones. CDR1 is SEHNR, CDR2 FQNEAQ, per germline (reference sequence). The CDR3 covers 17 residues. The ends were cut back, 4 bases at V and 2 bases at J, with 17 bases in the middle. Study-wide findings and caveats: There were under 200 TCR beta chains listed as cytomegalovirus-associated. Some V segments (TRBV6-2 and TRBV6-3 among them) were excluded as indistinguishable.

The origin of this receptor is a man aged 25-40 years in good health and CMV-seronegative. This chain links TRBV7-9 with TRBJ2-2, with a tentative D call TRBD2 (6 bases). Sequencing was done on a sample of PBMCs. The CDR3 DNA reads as TGTGCCAGCAGCTCGACGAGGGACTTCCTTAACACCGGGGAGCTGTTTTTT. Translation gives CASSSTRDFLNTGELFF.